This T cell receptor beta chain is from a study of response to subunit inactivated influenza vaccine. Study-wide results and limits: After each seasonal influenza vaccination, few new T cells are recruited, the authors suggested.

Using its own MiXCR run on the RT-PCR reads, TCRdb lists one record per CDR3 protein. Of roughly 170,000 distinct CDR3 sequences in the sample, around 9% were seen once. This clonotype appeared many times. The antigen remains undetermined. V lost 6 bases, J lost 2 bases, and 6 bases stayed unmatched. This CDR3 comprises 15 residues. The material was non-naive T cells sorted from PBMCs, obtained on the day of vaccination. V and J are TRBV12-3 or TRBV12-4 and TRBJ2-2, with 7 bases identical to TRBD2. The receptor's source is a man aged 45 to 65 who received an inactivated influenza vaccine. CDR3 DNA: TGTGCCAGCAGCCGGAGCGGGACTAACACCGGGGAGCTGTTTTTT. Encoded protein: CASSRSGTNTGELFF.